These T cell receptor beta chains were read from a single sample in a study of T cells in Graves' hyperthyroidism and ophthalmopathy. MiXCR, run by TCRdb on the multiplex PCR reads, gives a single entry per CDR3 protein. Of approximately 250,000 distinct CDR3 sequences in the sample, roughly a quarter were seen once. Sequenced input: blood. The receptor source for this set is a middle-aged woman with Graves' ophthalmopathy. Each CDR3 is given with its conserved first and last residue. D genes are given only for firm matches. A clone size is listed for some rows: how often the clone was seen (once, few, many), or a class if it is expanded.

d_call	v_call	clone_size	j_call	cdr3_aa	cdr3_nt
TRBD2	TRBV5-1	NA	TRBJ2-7	CASSPLFMSGTSGRGRHEQYF	TGCGCCAGCAGCCCCCTGTTTATGTCCGGGACTAGCGGTAGAGGTAGGCACGAGCAGTACTTC
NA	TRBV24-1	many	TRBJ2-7	CATSDSSPSYEQYF	TGTGCCACCAGTGATTCGTCACCGTCCTACGAGCAGTACTTC
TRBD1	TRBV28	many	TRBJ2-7	CASRLGTGWVYEQYF	TGTGCCAGCAGGTTAGGGACAGGATGGGTTTACGAGCAGTACTTC
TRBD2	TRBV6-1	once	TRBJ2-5	CARTSGLAGLRETEYF	TGTGCCAGGACCTCAGGACTAGCGGGACTTCGAGAGACCGAGTACTTC
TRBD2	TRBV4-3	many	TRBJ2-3	CASSQPGLAKVKVDTDTQYF	TGCGCCAGCAGCCAACCGGGACTAGCGAAAGTCAAAGTAGACACAGATACGCAGTATTTT
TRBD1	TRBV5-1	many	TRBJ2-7	CASSRTGGRGYEQYF	TGCGCCAGCAGCCGGACAGGGGGCCGGGGATACGAGCAGTACTTC
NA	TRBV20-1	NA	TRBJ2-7	CSARDGGGASYEQYF	TGCAGTGCTAGAGATGGAGGGGGCGCAAGTTACGAGCAGTACTTC
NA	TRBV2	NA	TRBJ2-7	CASSVEGRQYF	TGTGCCAGCAGTGTTGAAGGTCGGCAGTACTTC
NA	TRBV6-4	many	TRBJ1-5	CAIRHPNQPQHF	TGTGCCATCCGACACCCCAATCAGCCCCAGCATTTT
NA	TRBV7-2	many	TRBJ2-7	CASSRDAASSYEQYF	TGTGCCAGCAGCCGGGACGCAGCCAGCTCCTACGAGCAGTACTTC
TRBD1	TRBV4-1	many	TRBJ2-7	CASSLTTGGYEQYF	TGCGCCAGCAGCCTTACAACAGGGGGCTACGAGCAGTACTTC
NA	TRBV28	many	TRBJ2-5	CASSWTPETQYF	TGTGCCAGCAGTTGGACCCCCGAGACCCAGTACTTC
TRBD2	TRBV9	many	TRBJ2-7	CASSVGGGAYEQYF	TGTGCCAGCAGCGTAGGCGGGGGAGCCTACGAGCAGTACTTC
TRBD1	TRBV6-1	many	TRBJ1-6	CASSVQPGGRSPLHF	TGTGCCAGCAGTGTACAACCAGGGGGCCGATCACCCCTCCACTTT
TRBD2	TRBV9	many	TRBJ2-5	CASSVEGAGQETQYF	TGTGCCAGCAGCGTAGAGGGAGCGGGACAAGAGACCCAGTACTTC
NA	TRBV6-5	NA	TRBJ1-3	CASSSQGLSGNTIYF	TGTGCCAGCAGTTCCCAGGGTCTATCTGGAAACACCATATATTTT
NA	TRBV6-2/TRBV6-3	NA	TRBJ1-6	CASSYASRNYSPLHF	TGTGCCAGCAGTTACGCTTCCAGGAACTATTCACCCCTCCACTTT
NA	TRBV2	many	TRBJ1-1	CASSERSTGGTEAFF	TGTGCCAGCAGTGAAAGGTCGACTGGGGGCACTGAAGCTTTCTTT
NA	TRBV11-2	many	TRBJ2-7	CASSGDAGYEQYF	TGTGCCAGCAGCGGGGACGCTGGCTACGAGCAGTACTTC
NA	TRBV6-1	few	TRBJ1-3	CASSVEGPGNTIYF	TGTGCCAGCAGTGTAGAGGGACCTGGAAACACCATATATTTT
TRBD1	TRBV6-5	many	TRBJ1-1	CASSRQGMNTEAFF	TGTGCCAGCAGTCGACAGGGGATGAACACTGAAGCTTTCTTT
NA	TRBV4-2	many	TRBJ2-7	CASSPNQGYEQYF	TGTGCCAGCAGCCCAAATCAGGGATACGAGCAGTACTTC